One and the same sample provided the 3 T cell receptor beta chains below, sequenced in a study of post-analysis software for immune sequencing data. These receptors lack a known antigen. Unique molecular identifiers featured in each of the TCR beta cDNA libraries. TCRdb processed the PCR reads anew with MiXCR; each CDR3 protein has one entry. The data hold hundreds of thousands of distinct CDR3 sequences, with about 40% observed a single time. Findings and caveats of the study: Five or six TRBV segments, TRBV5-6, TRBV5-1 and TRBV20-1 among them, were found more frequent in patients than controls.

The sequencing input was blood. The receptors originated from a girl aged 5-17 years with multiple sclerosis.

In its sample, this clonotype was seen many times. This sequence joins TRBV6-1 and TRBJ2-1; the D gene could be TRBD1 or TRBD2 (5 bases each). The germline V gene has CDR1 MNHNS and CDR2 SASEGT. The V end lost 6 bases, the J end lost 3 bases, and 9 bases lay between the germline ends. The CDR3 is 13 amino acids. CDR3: CASRWGSYNEQFF. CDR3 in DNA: TGTGCCAGCAGATGGGGGAGCTACAATGAGCAGTTCTTC.

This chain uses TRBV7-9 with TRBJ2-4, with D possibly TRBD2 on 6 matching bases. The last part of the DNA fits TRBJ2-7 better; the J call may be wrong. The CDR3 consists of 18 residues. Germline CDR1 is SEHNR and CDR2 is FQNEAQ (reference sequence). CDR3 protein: CASSLGGKGLKASYEQYF. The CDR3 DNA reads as TGTGCCAGCAGCTTAGGGGGGAAGGGACTTAAAGCTTCCTACGAGCAGTACTTC.

CDR3 DNA: TGCGCCAGCAGCTTGCTAGGGGGGTCTGGGGCCAACGTCCTGACTTTC. This translates into CASSLLGGSGANVLTF. J is TRBJ2-6 and V is TRBV5-1, with D perhaps matching TRBD1 or TRBD2 (6 bases each). The CDR3 has 16 amino acids. Germline V gene lookup returns CDR1 SGHRS and CDR2 YFSETQ. Between the trimmed V and J ends, which lost 1 base and 1 base, there was a span of 9 bases.